These 6 T cell receptor beta chains were sequenced from one sample in a study of blood T cell repertoires in COVID-19. Profiling relied on immunoSEQ multiplex PCR, and the TCRdb table lists in-frame clones only, not all of them. Here the sample spans 85,000 or so clones, roughly 79% being singletons. Sequencing was performed on peripheral blood. The receptor source for this set is a man at least 80 years old with acute or convalescent COVID-19.

The chain employs TRBV2 and TRBJ2-2; possible D gene TRBD2, 6 bases. This CDR3 comprises 14 residues. V lost 8 bases and J lost 4, with 14 bases in between. Germline V gene data show CDR1 as SNHLY and CDR2 as FYNNEI. The CDR3 reads CASLPGVRTGELFF. DNA for the CDR3: TGTGCCAGCCTCCCGGGGGTACGCACCGGGGAGCTGTTTTTT. The full variable domain, completed using reference TRBV2 and TRBJ2-2, is EPEVTQTPSHQVTQMGQEVILRCVPISNHLYFYWYRQILGQKVEFLVSFYNNEISEKSEIFDDQFSVERPDGSNFTLKIRSTKLEDSAMYFCASLPGVRTGELFFGEGSRLTVL.

The V and J genes are TRBV5-1 and TRBJ1-4; TRBD1 matches 9 bases. From germline, CDR1 is SGHRS and CDR2 YFSETQ. J was trimmed by 14 bases and V by 2 bases; bases with no gene match: 16. CDR3 size: 16 residues. The CDR3 region has the DNA TGCGCCAGCAGCTTTAATCCGGGACAGGGCCCGAGTCGGCTGTTTTTT. It yields the protein CASSFNPGQGPSRLFF.

This chain connects TRBV18 to TRBJ2-1; 7 bases align to TRBD1. This CDR3 contains 14 residues. Germline CDR1 and CDR2: KGHSH and LQKENI. V trimming: 3 bases; J trimming: 3 bases; junction bases outside the gene matches: 2. In DNA, the CDR3 is TGTGCCAGCTCACCCGACAGGGACTACAATGAGCAGTTCTTC. Amino acid sequence: CASSPDRDYNEQFF.

This chain joins TRBV19 and TRBJ1-5; 7 positions match TRBD1. CDR1 is LNHDA, CDR2 SQIVND, per germline (reference sequence). Losses at the gene ends were 3 bases for V and 4 bases for J; bases not matched to a gene: 9. This CDR3 spans 16 amino acids. In nucleotides, the CDR3 is TGTGCCAGTAGTATCAACGGCGGACAGGAGAATCAGCCCCAGCATTTT. Translated: CASSINGGQENQPQHF.

The V gene is TRBV11-3, the J gene TRBJ2-4; D possibly corresponds to TRBD1 (5 bases). Trimming pared 2 bases from V and 9 bases from J, leaving 11 bases between. The CDR3 runs to 13 residues. Germline CDR1 SGHNT, CDR2 YENEEA. The CDR3 is CASSLNEQGIQYF. As DNA, the CDR3 is TGTGCCAGCAGCTTAAACGAGCAGGGCATTCAGTACTTC.

The CDR3 region has the DNA TGTGCCAGCAGCTTGGCGGGGGAAGGTGGTGAAAAACTGTTTTTT. Translated, it gives CASSLAGEGGEKLFF. The V call is TRBV5-8, the J call TRBJ1-4; a weak D match, TRBD1 (5 bases). Germline V lookup: CDR1 SGHTS, CDR2 YDEGEE. The V end was cut by 0 bases, the J end by 7 bases, with 13 bases between. The CDR3 runs to 15 residues.